Listed below are T cell receptor beta chains from one sample, sequenced in a study of OX40 agonist ivuxolimab in advanced cancers. Produced via immunoSEQ multiplex PCR; TCRdb's table is partial and in-frame only. The top ten clones hold roughly 25% of a sample with about 19,000 clones, roughly 80% of them seen once. The sequencing used CD4+ or CD8+ T cells sorted from blood, collected in a trial of the OX40 agonist ivuxolimab. These receptors all stem from an adult with an advanced solid tumor such as melanoma, head and neck, liver or kidney cancer. CDR3s include the opening cysteine and the closing phenylalanine or tryptophan. A D gene is named only where the DNA matches it firmly. Clone size appears in some rows only: once, few, many, or a class for an expanded clone.

clone_size d_call j_call v_call cdr3_nt cdr3_aa
NA NA TRBJ2-7 TRBV2 TGTGCCACCACAGCGAGACGTTCCTACGAGCAGTACTTC CATTARRSYEQYF
NA TRBD2 TRBJ2-7 TRBV7-2 TGTGCCAGCAGCCTCCACTTAGCGGGAGACTACGAGCAGTACTTC CASSLHLAGDYEQYF
NA TRBD1 TRBJ2-1 TRBV5-6 TGTGCCAGCAGCTTCGGACAGGGGAACAATGAGCAGTTCTTC CASSFGQGNNEQFF
once NA TRBJ2-3 TRBV6-4 TGTGCCAGCAGCGTCTCAGCGGGTTCTAGCACAGATACGCAGTATTTT CASSVSAGSSTDTQYF
NA NA TRBJ2-1 TRBV4-2 TGTGCCAGCAGCCTGGGGGAACGGGAGCAGTTCTTC CASSLGEREQFF
NA TRBD1 TRBJ2-7 TRBV4-1 TGCGCCAGCAGCCAAGTTAACAGGGGATTGGCCTACGAGCAGTACTTC CASSQVNRGLAYEQYF
once NA TRBJ2-5 TRBV27 TGTGCCAGCAGTTCCCGCCGTTGGGACTTAGAGACCCAGTACTTC CASSSRRWDLETQYF
few NA TRBJ2-7 TRBV7-9 TGTGCCAGCAGCTTAAAGGGAGACGAGCAGTACTTC CASSLKGDEQYF
NA NA TRBJ2-7 TRBV18 TGTGCCAGCTCACAACGAGGATCGGACTACGAGCAGTACTTC CASSQRGSDYEQYF
NA NA TRBJ2-7 TRBV5-4 TGTGCCAGCAGCTTGCTGGGACTCGAGTATATCTACGAGCAGTACTTC CASSLLGLEYIYEQYF
NA TRBD1 TRBJ2-3 TRBV28 TGTGCCAGCAGTTTCTTGGACAGGGAGGAGAGAGATACGCAGTATTTT CASSFLDREERDTQYF
NA NA TRBJ1-2 TRBV10-3 TGTGCCATCAGTGGGGGGGAATTGAACTATGGCTACACCTTC CAISGGELNYGYTF
NA NA TRBJ1-1 TRBV7-9 TGTGCCAGCAGCCACATCGAGGGGACTGAAGCTTTCTTT CASSHIEGTEAFF
NA TRBD1 TRBJ2-3 TRBV9 TGTGCCAGCAGCGCCGGGAACAGGGGTAGCACAGATACGCAGTATTTT CASSAGNRGSTDTQYF
few NA TRBJ1-1 TRBV4-3 TGCGCCAGCAGCCAGTTCCGGTCGGGGGGTTCTACTGAAGCTTTCTTT CASSQFRSGGSTEAFF
NA NA TRBJ2-2 TRBV15 TGTGCCACCAGCAGCGACGCAGGGGTCCCCGGGGAGCTGTTTTTT CATSSDAGVPGELFF
NA NA TRBJ2-7 TRBV5-4 TGTGCCAGCAGCTTGGTCTACTCCTACGAGCAGTACTTC CASSLVYSYEQYF
NA TRBD2 TRBJ2-2 TRBV11-2 TGTGCCAGCAGCTTATACCTAGCGGGGGGATCCGGGGAGCTGTTTTTT CASSLYLAGGSGELFF
NA NA TRBJ2-5 TRBV28 TGTGCCAGCACTCCTTATACAAGTCAAGAGACCCAGTACTTC CASTPYTSQETQYF
NA NA TRBJ1-5 TRBV30 TGTGCCTGCGCTCCTACAGGGATCAATCAGCCCCAGCATTTT CACAPTGINQPQHF
few NA TRBJ2-7 TRBV5-5 TGTGCCAGCAGAACTTCACAGGACAGCTCCTACGAGCAGTACTTC CASRTSQDSSYEQYF
once NA TRBJ1-5 TRBV6-5 TGTGCCAGCAGTTACTCGACTGGTCAGCCCCAGCATTTT CASSYSTGQPQHF
once NA TRBJ2-7 TRBV27 TGTGCCAGCAGTTTTGGAGGAAACTCCTACGAGCAGTACTTC CASSFGGNSYEQYF
NA TRBD2 TRBJ2-7 TRBV27 TGTGCCAGCAGTACTAGCGGGAGGGACTACGAGCAGTACTTC CASSTSGRDYEQYF
NA NA TRBJ2-3 TRBV28 TGTGTCAGCAGTTTTGTAGCGGGCACAGATACGCAGTATTTT CVSSFVAGTDTQYF
NA NA TRBJ2-2 TRBV4-1 TGCGCCAGCAGCCAAGATTTTGATGCGCTAGCCCCACGGAACACCGGGGAGCTGTTTTTT CASSQDFDALAPRNTGELFF
NA NA TRBJ2-3 TRBV28 TGTGCCACCACCTGGTATCGGGGGGCTAGCACAGATACGCAGTATTTT CATTWYRGASTDTQYF
NA TRBD2 TRBJ2-7 TRBV4-1 TGCGCCAGCAGCCCTAAAAGGACTAGCGGGAGCTACGAGCAGTACTTC CASSPKRTSGSYEQYF
NA NA TRBJ1-1 TRBV27 TGTGCCAGCAGTTTATATCAGGGGTCGAACACTGAAGCTTTCTTT CASSLYQGSNTEAFF
NA NA TRBJ1-1 TRBV5-4 TGTGCCAGCAGCTTGGAGGGGAACACTGAAGCTTTCTTT CASSLEGNTEAFF
NA NA TRBJ1-4 TRBV5-5 TGTGCCAGCAGCCCACTCGGCACAACTAATGAAAAACTGTTTTTT CASSPLGTTNEKLFF
NA TRBD1 TRBJ1-6 TRBV4-3 TGCGCCAGCAGCCAGGACAGGGGGCAGTTTAATTCACCCCTCCACTTT CASSQDRGQFNSPLHF
NA TRBD2 TRBJ2-7 TRBV10-3 TGTGCCATCAGTGAGCCTAGCGGGGGGGCCGAGCAGTACTTC CAISEPSGGAEQYF
NA NA TRBJ2-1 TRBV4-2 TGTGCCAGCAGCCAAAGGGTATTACAGGCTGCCTACAATGAGCAGTTCTTC CASSQRVLQAAYNEQFF